These 3 T cell receptor beta chains originate from one sample sequenced in a study of blood T cells in healthy people across ages (dated by TCRdb to the mid-2010s). Libraries were constructed by 5' RACE. For sequencing, an Illumina HiSeq 2500 was employed. The second PCR ran for about 6 to 12 cycles and used a J-beta primer mix along with a sample-barcoded 5' primer. TCRdb itself trimmed the public reads at Q25 with fastp, ran MiXCR and retained productive beta chains. Every entry covers one CDR3 protein and lists the most common genes and DNA from its rows. For this sample there are around 1.5 million distinct CDR3 sequences; 42% appear just once. The ten biggest clones cover 7.9% of the sample. The specimen sequenced was blood. The receptor source for this set is a woman younger than 30 in good health.

V gene TRBV5-1 combines with J gene TRBJ1-2, with 7 bases aligning to TRBD1. CDR1 is SGHRS and CDR2 is YFSETQ in the germline V gene. The CDR3 spans 16 residues. The ends lost 0 bases at V and 2 bases at J; junction bases unmatched: 7. For the CDR3, the DNA is TGCGCCAGCAGCTTGGGGGACAGTACAATGAACTATGGCTACACCTTC. Translated, it gives CASSLGDSTMNYGYTF.

The CDR3 sequence is CASSPDPRAEQYF. CDR3 sequence (DNA): TGTGCCAGCAGCCCGGATCCCAGGGCCGAGCAGTACTTC. The chain combines TRBV3-1 with TRBJ2-7; maybe TRBD1 (5 bases). This CDR3 spans 13 amino acids. The germline V and J ends were trimmed by 4 bases and 6 bases, with 13 bases remaining between them. Germline lookup yields CDR1 LGHDT and CDR2 YNNKEL (reference sequence).

The V and J genes are TRBV3-1 and TRBJ1-6, with D possibly TRBD1 on 6 matching bases. The length of the CDR3 is 15 residues. Trimming left V 1 base short and J 7 bases short, with 11 bases between. CDR1 is LGHDT, CDR2 YNNKEL, per germline (reference sequence). The CDR3 nucleotides are TGTGCCAGCAGCCAAGTTCCCGGACAGAATTCACCCCTCCACTTT. Translating gives CASSQVPGQNSPLHF.